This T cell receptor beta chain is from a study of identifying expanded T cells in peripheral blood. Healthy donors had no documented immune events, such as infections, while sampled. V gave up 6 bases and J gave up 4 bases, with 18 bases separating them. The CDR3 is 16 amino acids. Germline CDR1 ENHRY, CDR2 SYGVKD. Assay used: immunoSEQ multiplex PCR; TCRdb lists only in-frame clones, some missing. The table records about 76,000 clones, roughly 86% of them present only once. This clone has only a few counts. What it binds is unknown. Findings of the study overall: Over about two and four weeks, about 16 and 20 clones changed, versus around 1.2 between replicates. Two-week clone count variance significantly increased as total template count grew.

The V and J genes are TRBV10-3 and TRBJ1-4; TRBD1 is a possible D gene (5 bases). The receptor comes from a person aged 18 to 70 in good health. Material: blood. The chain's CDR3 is CAISSLQGGDNEKLFF. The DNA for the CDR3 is TGTGCCATCAGCAGCCTCCAGGGTGGTGATAATGAAAAACTGTTTTTT.